A single TCR beta chain is shown here with its context. As handled by the study authors: Reference gene primer amplification yielded estimated nucleated cell counts. The repertoire was sequenced with immunoSEQ multiplex PCR; TCRdb's copy has only in-frame clones and lacks some. V, J and clone size reflect that table, while D and trimming were determined from the DNA. The sample has roughly 60,000 clones; over 70% are singletons. Germline V CDR1 and CDR2: MGHDK, SYGVNS. The CDR3 has 14 amino acids. The V gene end was trimmed by 6 bases and the J gene end by 3 bases; junction bases not matched to a gene: 6. This entry is derived from a study of blood T cell repertoires in COVID-19. The overall study: Sites in the United States, Italy and Spain provided acute and convalescent COVID-19 samples.

Seattle researchers signed up patients amid active infection and tracked them longitudinally. The sequence derives from a man under 40 with COVID-19, enrolled during active disease. The sequenced sample consisted of peripheral blood. The chain links TRBV25-1 to TRBJ2-7, with 9 bases fitting TRBD1. CDR3 in amino acids: CASRAQGASYEQYF. The CDR3 region has the DNA TGTGCCAGCAGAGCACAGGGGGCGAGCTACGAGCAGTACTTC.